This T cell receptor beta chain was found in a study of identical twins. TCRdb reprocessed the 5' RACE reads with MiXCR, giving one entry per CDR3 protein. The profile shows some 97,000 distinct CDR3 sequences, just under 6% of them singletons. V was pared by 4 bases and J by 7 bases, with 10 bases of the junction left unmatched. The CDR3 has 15 amino acids. Germline CDR1 is SGHAT and CDR2 is FQNNGV. The rearrangement joins TRBV11-2 to TRBJ2-1; 7 bases match TRBD2. Sequenced: memory T cells sorted from blood. The clonotype comes from a woman in her fifties or sixties in good health. Here the CDR3 reads CASSSLRGSRNEQFF. The CDR3 nucleotides read TGTGCCAGCAGCTCCCTACGCGGGAGTAGGAATGAGCAGTTCTTC.